This TCR beta chain was recovered during a study of T cells after yellow fever vaccination (dated by TCRdb to between 2017 and 2020). Notes on the research overall: Libraries from fractions with low cell numbers were prepared with the SMART-Seq v4 Ultra Low Input RNA kit. Bulk TCR alpha and beta repertoires were sequenced longitudinally to track T-cell clones before and after primary and booster YFV17D yellow fever vaccination. Two healthy male donors made up the cohort, one aged 18 to 30 years and the other aged 30 to 39 years. Blood was collected at multiple timepoints before and after primary and secondary immunization, and bulk PBMC replicates and cell subsets were isolated. Study-wide findings and limitations: The secondary T-cell response was found to be weaker but faster than the primary response, with a peak reached on day 5 rather than on day 15. Computational filtering was needed because FACS-sorted repertoires could contain abundant contaminating clonotypes from the bulk population. After the booster, most of the clones that had expanded following primary vaccination were detected again (about 95% of CD4 and around 88% of CD8), which suggests that memory was broadly maintained. Because only a couple of donors were included in the study, the extent to which the findings can be generalized is limited. A small fraction of clonotypes showed up in both the CD4 and CD8 compartments, probably as a result of convergent recombination.

This clonotype was observed a few times. This receptor's antigen is unknown. No much larger clonotype is one base removed from it; base qualities were not supplied. The sample's treatment or condition, from its label and the paper: live attenuated yellow fever vaccine strain. At each blood-draw timepoint, two biological replicates of bulk PBMCs were collected. A standard Ficoll-Paque protocol was used to isolate PBMCs from peripheral blood. TriZol was used to extract RNA from bulk PBMCs, from CD4 and CD8 fractions, and from dextramer-positive and dextramer-negative fractions. Synthesis of TCR cDNA relied on 5'RACE template switching, a step that introduced a universal primer site along with unique molecular identifiers. cDNA synthesis was primed from both the TCR alpha and TCR beta constant segments. Libraries were amplified in two PCR steps, with sample barcodes and sequencing adapters added in the second step. Sequencing of the libraries was done on either Illumina HiSeq 2500 (2x100 bp) or NovaSeq (2x150 bp). Per the original workflow: Demultiplexing of reads and collapsing into UMI consensus sequences were performed with MIGEC, and V(D)J alignment was carried out with MiXCR. Clonotypes responding to the vaccine were identified with edgeR on replicate PBMC samples, with the criteria of FDR below 0.01 and a log2 fold change above 5 up to day 15. Each bulk clonotype received a CD4 or CD8 identity based on whether the sequenced CD4 or CD8 repertoire contained that clonotype at higher abundance. The raw public reads went through TCRdb reprocessing: fastp at Q25, MiXCR clone calling, in-frame beta chains kept. Entries are consolidated by CDR3 protein sequence, retaining the most common genes and DNA. The V and J calls shown here were made by TCRdb, not taken from the authors' results. The sample table records hundreds of thousands of distinct CDR3 sequences; roughly 12% of these occur just once. The ten largest make up about 15% of the sample.

The CDR3 holds 15 amino acids from the cysteine to the phenylalanine. Only CDR3 DNA is held: 45 bases, read in frame from base 1. V has 2 bases trimmed and J has 7 bases trimmed; junction bases matching no gene number 9. For CDR1 and CDR2, the germline V gene lists LGHNA and YSLEER. The V gene is TRBV4-3 and the J gene is TRBJ2-7; 9 middle bases align to TRBD1. The source material was PBMCs, sampled on the day of the yellow fever booster vaccination. The TCR was taken from a man aged 25 to 40 who received the YFV17D yellow fever vaccine. The nucleotide sequence is TGCGCCAGCAGCCAAAAACAGGGGGCAGTGGGTGAGCAGTACTTC. It codes for CASSQKQGAVGEQYF.